The following is a T cell receptor beta chain sequence with its context. V shed 3 bases and J shed 0 bases, with 10 bases lying between them. CDR3 length equals 15 residues. CDR1 is LGHNA and CDR2 is YSLEER in the germline V gene. The repertoire was sequenced with immunoSEQ multiplex PCR; TCRdb's copy has only in-frame clones and lacks some. Here the sample spans roughly 130,000 clones, about four fifths being singletons. These data belong to a study of blood T cell repertoires in COVID-19. Sequencing input: peripheral blood. This chain links TRBV4-3 with TRBJ2-3; no clear D. This sequence was found in a woman aged 80 or older with acute or convalescent COVID-19. CDR3: CASSQLTSSTDTQYF. The CDR3 DNA sequence: TGCGCCAGCAGCCAGCTGACATCTAGCACAGATACGCAGTATTTT.